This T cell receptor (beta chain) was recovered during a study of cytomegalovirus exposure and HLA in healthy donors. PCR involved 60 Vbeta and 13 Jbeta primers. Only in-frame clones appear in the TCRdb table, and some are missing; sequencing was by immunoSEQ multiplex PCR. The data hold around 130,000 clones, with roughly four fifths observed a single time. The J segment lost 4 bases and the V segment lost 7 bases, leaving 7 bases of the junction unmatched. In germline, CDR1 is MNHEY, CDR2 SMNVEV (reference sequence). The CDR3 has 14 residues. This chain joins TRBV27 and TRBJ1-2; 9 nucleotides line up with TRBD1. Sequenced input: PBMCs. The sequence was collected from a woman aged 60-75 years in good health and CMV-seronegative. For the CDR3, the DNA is TGTGCCAGCAAACCTACAGGGGGCGGCTATGGCTACACCTTC. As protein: CASKPTGGGYGYTF.